A selection of T cell receptor beta chains follows, all from one sample in a study of cytomegalovirus exposure and HLA in healthy donors. The protocol was immunoSEQ multiplex PCR, while the TCRdb copy is restricted to in-frame clones and leaves out a portion. The sample yields some 110,000 clones, approximately 86% seen once. What was sequenced was PBMCs. These receptor sequences come from a woman aged 18-30 years in good health and CMV-seropositive. Each CDR3 is given with its conserved first and last residue. D genes are given only for firm matches. Where a row states a size, it is once, few, many or the class of an expanded clone; other rows omit it.

cdr3_aa	cdr3_nt	j_call	d_call	clone_size	v_call
CASSFEDWTGGRNEQYF	TGTGCCAGCAGTTTCGAAGACTGGACAGGGGGCAGGAACGAGCAGTACTTC	TRBJ2-7	TRBD1	.	TRBV28
CASSIEGGAQTEQFF	TGTGCCAGTAGTATAGAAGGGGGGGCGCAAACTGAGCAGTTCTTC	TRBJ2-1	.	.	TRBV19
CASSQRAEQYF	TGTGCCAGTAGTCAGAGAGCGGAGCAGTACTTC	TRBJ2-7	.	.	TRBV19
CASSSDSSNQPQHF	TGTGCCAGCTCATCCGACAGTTCCAATCAGCCCCAGCATTTT	TRBJ1-5	.	.	TRBV18
CASSSRGAPSYGYTF	TGTGCCAGCAGCTCACGAGGTGCCCCGTCCTATGGCTACACCTTC	TRBJ1-2	.	.	TRBV7-3
CASRRTSGTGELFF	TGTGCCAGCCGCAGGACTAGCGGCACCGGGGAGCTGTTTTTT	TRBJ2-2	TRBD2	.	TRBV27
CASSERGNTIYF	TGTGCCAGCAGTGAACGGGGAAACACCATATATTTT	TRBJ1-3	.	.	TRBV2
CASSYRRAYEQYF	TGTGCCAGCAGTTACCGCAGGGCGTACGAGCAGTACTTC	TRBJ2-7	.	.	TRBV6-5
CASSPRTGSPGELFF	TGTGCCAGTAGCCCCCGGACAGGGAGTCCCGGGGAGCTGTTTTTT	TRBJ2-2	TRBD1	few	TRBV19
CASSVGGRGAEAFF	TGTGCCAGCAGCGTAGGAGGGAGAGGCGCTGAAGCTTTCTTT	TRBJ1-1	.	.	TRBV9
CASSPGLLKETQYF	TGTGCCAGCAGCCCGGGACTTCTAAAAGAGACCCAGTACTTC	TRBJ2-5	.	.	TRBV6-1